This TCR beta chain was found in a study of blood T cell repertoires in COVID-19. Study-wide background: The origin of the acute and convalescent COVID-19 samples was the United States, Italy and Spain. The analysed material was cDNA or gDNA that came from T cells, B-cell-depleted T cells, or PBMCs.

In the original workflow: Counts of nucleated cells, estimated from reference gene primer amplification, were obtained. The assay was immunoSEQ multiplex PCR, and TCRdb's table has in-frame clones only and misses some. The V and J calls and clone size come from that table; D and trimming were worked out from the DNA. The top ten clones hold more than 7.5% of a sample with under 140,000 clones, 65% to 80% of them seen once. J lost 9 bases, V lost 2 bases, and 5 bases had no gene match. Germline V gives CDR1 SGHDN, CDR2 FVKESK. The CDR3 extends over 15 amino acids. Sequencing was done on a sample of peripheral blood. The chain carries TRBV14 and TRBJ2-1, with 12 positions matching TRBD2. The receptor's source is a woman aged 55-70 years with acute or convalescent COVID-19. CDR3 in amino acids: CASSQLAGGLGEQFF. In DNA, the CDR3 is TGTGCCAGCAGCCAACTAGCGGGGGGGCTTGGTGAGCAGTTCTTC. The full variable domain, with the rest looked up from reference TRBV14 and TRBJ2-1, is EAGVTQFPSHSVIEKGQTVTLRCDPISGHDNLYWYRRVMGKEIKFLLHFVKESKQDESGMPNNRFLAERTGGTYSTLKVQPAELEDSGVYFCASSQLAGGLGEQFFGPGTRLTVL.